Following are 14 T cell receptor beta chains from one sample sequenced in a study of human T cells and chemical hapten exposure. Time point here: patch test 1, 2 weeks after DPC sensitization. Stated treatment: therapeutic diphenylcyclopropenone sensitization with weekly scalp DPC. TCRdb itself ran the RACE reads through MiXCR, one entry per CDR3 protein. Of some 350,000 distinct CDR3 sequences in the sample, roughly 6.9% are singletons; the top ten hold less than 10%. Sequencing used whole blood, obtained in connection with sensitization to the hapten diphenylcyclopropenone (DPC). The origin of the receptors is a woman aged 18-35 years with alopecia areata. Some clones in this sample may be carry-over from other donors' samples.

This clonotype occurred many times. The chain has TRBV12-3 or TRBV12-4 and TRBJ2-2; TRBD2 agrees at 11 bases. V gave up 5 bases and J gave up 1 base; unmatched junction bases: 6. The CDR3 sequence is 17 residues long. The CDR3 reads CASSPQGLAGNTGELFF. The CDR3, as DNA: TGTGCCAGCAGTCCGCAAGGACTAGCGGGGAACACCGGGGAGCTGTTTTTT.

This clonotype came up a few times. The chain recombines TRBV10-3 with TRBJ2-1; 8 positions match TRBD2. The length of the CDR3 is 16 residues. With 3 bases clipped from V and 1 base from J, the junction kept 5 bases outside the gene matches. Germline CDR1 reads ENHRY; CDR2 reads SYGVKD. CDR3 residues: CAISELAGGSYNEQFF. CDR3 nucleotides: TGTGCCATCAGTGAATTGGCGGGGGGTTCCTACAATGAGCAGTTCTTC.

This clonotype was seen repeatedly, ten times or more. This rearrangement joins TRBV6-2 or TRBV6-3 to TRBJ2-3; D assignment may be TRBD1 or TRBD2 (5 bases each). This CDR3 spans 15 amino acids. CDR1 and CDR2 from the germline V gene are MNHEY and SVGEGT. Deletions cut 7 bases from V and 1 base from J, with 15 bases between. CDR3 in amino acids: CASNAGGRGTDTQYF. The CDR3 DNA follows: TGTGCCAGCAATGCTGGGGGTCGGGGCACAGATACGCAGTATTTT.

This chain links TRBV2 with TRBJ1-1; D ambiguous. CDR1 and CDR2 (germline): SNHLY, FYNNEI. This CDR3 comprises 12 residues. Between the trimmed V and J ends, which lost 5 bases and 4 bases, there was a span of 8 bases. The CDR3 here is CASSRLGTEAFF. The DNA for the CDR3 is TGTGCCAGCAGTCGTCTTGGCACTGAAGCTTTCTTT.

The chain employs TRBV6-1 and TRBJ1-5; the D is unclear. Germline values: CDR1 MNHNS, CDR2 SASEGT. The CDR3 has 13 amino acids. V shed 4 bases and J shed 5 bases, with 9 bases lying between them. CDR3 loop: CASSASWDQPQHF. The CDR3 DNA is TGTGCCAGCAGTGCTAGCTGGGATCAGCCCCAGCATTTT.

This clonotype was picked up many times. The chain links TRBV25-1 to TRBJ2-3; D possibly uses TRBD1 or TRBD2 (5 bases each). Germline CDR1 and CDR2: MGHDK and SYGVNS. CDR3 length equals 14 residues. V lost 7 bases to trimming and J lost 4 bases, with 15 bases between them. For the CDR3, the DNA is TGTGCCAGCACCCGAGGGCAGGGTGCAGATACGCAGTATTTT. Amino acids: CASTRGQGADTQYF. Variable domain in full (rest from reference TRBV25-1 and TRBJ2-3): EADIYQTPRYLVIGTGKKITLECSQTMGHDKMYWYQQDPGMELHLIHYSYGVNSTEKGDLSSESTVSRIRTEHFPLTLESARPSHTSQYLCASTRGQGADTQYFGPGTRLTVL.

This clonotype has only a few counts. The chain combines TRBV29-1 with TRBJ1-2, with 8 bases that match TRBD1. The CDR3 is 13 residues long. V dropped 6 bases and J dropped 3; count of bases not matched to a gene: 6. Germline V gives CDR1 SQVTM, CDR2 ANQGSEA. CDR3 sequence (DNA): TGCAGCGTAGACACAGGGGGTGACTATGGCTACACCTTC. Amino acids: CSVDTGGDYGYTF. The full variable domain, completed using reference TRBV29-1 and TRBJ1-2, is SAVISQKPSRDICQRGTSLTIQCQVDSQVTMMFWYRQQPGQSLTLIATANQGSEATYESGFVIDKFPISRPNLTFSTLTVSNMSPEDSSIYLCSVDTGGDYGYTFGSGTRLTVV.

This clonotype was detected only a few times. The genes are TRBV20-1 and TRBJ2-4; TRBD2 matches at 8 bases. CDR3 length: 14 amino acids. Losses at the gene ends were 6 bases for V and 0 bases for J; bases not matched to a gene: 4. Germline V gene data show CDR1 as DFQATT and CDR2 as SNEGSKA (reference sequence). The CDR3 DNA follows: TGCAGTGCACTAGCGGCCCTAGCCAAAAACATTCAGTACTTC. Its protein is CSALAALAKNIQYF.

This clonotype was recorded a few times. The gene calls are TRBV4-3 and TRBJ1-1; no reliable D call. With 0 bases removed from V and 5 bases from J, the gap between germline ends came to 7 bases. Germline CDR1 LGHNA, CDR2 YSLEER. The CDR3 has 13 amino acids. Here the CDR3 reads CASSQDPETEAFF. The CDR3 nucleotides are TGCGCCAGCAGCCAAGATCCTGAAACTGAAGCTTTCTTT.

There are a few counts of this clonotype. The gene calls are TRBV6-2 or TRBV6-3 and TRBJ2-7; D remains ambiguous. CDR3 length: 15 amino acids. Germline V gives CDR1 MNHEY, CDR2 SVGEGT. V was clipped by 4 bases and J by 4 bases, with 17 bases between them. The CDR3 sequence is CASSSPVKAWYEQYF. The DNA for the CDR3 is TGTGCCAGCAGTTCCCCCGTCAAGGCTTGGTACGAGCAGTACTTC.

The chain links TRBV6-2 or TRBV6-3 to TRBJ2-3; TRBD2 aligns across 7 bases. With 6 bases clipped from V and 3 bases from J, the junction kept 9 bases outside the gene matches. Germline V lookup: CDR1 MNHEY, CDR2 SVGEGT. The CDR3 loop spans 15 amino acids. CDR3 sequence: CASSPAGGLTDTQYF. CDR3 DNA sequence: TGTGCCAGCAGCCCCGCCGGGGGGTTGACAGATACGCAGTATTTT.

This clonotype was counted between two and nine times. The chain carries TRBV12-3 or TRBV12-4 and TRBJ1-1; D gene unclear. This CDR3 is 14 amino acids long. Trimming cost V 2 bases and J 0 bases, with 7 bases left between them. The CDR3 region has the DNA TGTGCCAGCAGTTTAAGGTCTTTGAACACTGAAGCTTTCTTT. It yields the protein CASSLRSLNTEAFF.

CDR3 bases: TGTGCCAGCAGCACACAGAGAAACACTGAAGCTTTCTTT. It specifies CASSTQRNTEAFF. This sequence joins TRBV7-6 and TRBJ1-1; unclear D gene. The CDR3 runs to 13 residues. The germline CDR1 and CDR2 sequences are SGHVS and FNYEAQ. The V end lost 5 bases, the J end lost 2 bases, and 9 bases lay between the germline ends.

In this sample, this clonotype turned up many times. This chain joins TRBV3-1 and TRBJ1-2; maybe TRBD1 (6 bases). The length of the CDR3 is 14 residues. V was pared by 1 base and J by 8 bases, with 14 bases between. CDR1 is LGHDT, CDR2 YNNKEL, per germline (reference sequence). CDR3 nucleotides: TGTGCCAGCAGCCAAGGGGGGGCTCCCCGCGGCTACACCTTC. Translating it yields CASSQGGAPRGYTF.